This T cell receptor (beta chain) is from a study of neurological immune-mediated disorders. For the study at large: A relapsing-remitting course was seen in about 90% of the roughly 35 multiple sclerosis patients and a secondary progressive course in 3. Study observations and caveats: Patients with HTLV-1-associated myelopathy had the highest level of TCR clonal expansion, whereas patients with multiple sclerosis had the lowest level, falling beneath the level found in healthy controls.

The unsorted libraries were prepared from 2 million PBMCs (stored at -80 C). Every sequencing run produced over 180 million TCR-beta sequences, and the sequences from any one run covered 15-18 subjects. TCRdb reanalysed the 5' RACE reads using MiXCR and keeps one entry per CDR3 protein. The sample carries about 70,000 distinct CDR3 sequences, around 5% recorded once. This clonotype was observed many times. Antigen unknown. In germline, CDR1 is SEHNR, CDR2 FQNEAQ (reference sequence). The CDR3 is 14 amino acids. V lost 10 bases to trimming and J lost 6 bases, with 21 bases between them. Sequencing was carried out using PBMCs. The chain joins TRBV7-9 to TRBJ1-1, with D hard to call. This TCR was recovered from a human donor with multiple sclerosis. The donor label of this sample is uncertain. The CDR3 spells CATSTPQFKAEAFF. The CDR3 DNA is TGTGCCACTTCTACCCCGCAGTTTAAAGCTGAAGCTTTCTTT.